These 18 T cell receptor beta chains share one sample of origin, sequenced in a study of blood T cells in healthy people across ages. Primers used in a second PCR of roughly 7 to 11 cycles were a sample-barcoded 5' primer and a J-beta primer mix. TCRdb reprocessed the 5' RACE reads with MiXCR, giving one entry per CDR3 protein. The sample contains around 1.5 million distinct CDR3 sequences, about 31% of which appear only once. The sequenced material came from blood. The receptors originated from a woman aged 25 to 39 in good health.

The V call is TRBV20-1, the J call TRBJ1-1; 8 bases align to TRBD1. The V gene's germline CDR1 is DFQATT and CDR2 SNEGSKA (reference sequence). The CDR3 is 14 residues long. Losses at the gene ends were 0 bases for V and 6 bases for J; bases not matched to a gene: 6. CDR3 residues: CSARERGQGPEAFF. The CDR3 nucleotides read TGCAGTGCTAGAGAGAGAGGACAGGGCCCTGAAGCTTTCTTT.

V and J are TRBV5-1 and TRBJ1-2; TRBD1 might be the D (6 bases). From germline, CDR1 is SGHRS and CDR2 YFSETQ. Between the trimmed V and J ends, which lost 6 bases and 8 bases, there was a span of 14 bases. This CDR3 comprises 12 residues. CDR3 region: CASKEGVQGYTF. The CDR3 DNA reads as TGCGCCAGCAAAGAGGGGGTCCAGGGCTACACCTTC.

A few counts support this clonotype. The chain joins TRBV7-2 to TRBJ2-2; 7 bases line up with TRBD1. The CDR3 totals 14 residues. Trimming at V came to 5 bases and at J to 4 bases, leaving 4 bases not matched to a gene. Germline V gene data show CDR1 as SGHTA and CDR2 as FQGNSA. For the CDR3, the DNA is TGTGCCAGCAGCCGGGACAGACCCACCGGGGAGCTGTTTTTT. It specifies CASSRDRPTGELFF.

This chain links TRBV7-9 with TRBJ2-5; D not resolved. CDR3 size: 14 residues. Germline V gives CDR1 SEHNR, CDR2 FQNEAQ (reference sequence). The V end was cut by 5 bases, the J end by 5 bases, with 15 bases between. DNA for the CDR3: TGTGCCAGCAGCCCGGACGGCTCGAGGGAGACCCAGTACTTC. It yields the protein CASSPDGSRETQYF. The whole variable domain, remainder taken from reference TRBV7-9 and TRBJ2-5, is DTGVSQNPRHKITKRGQNVTFRCDPISEHNRLYWYRQTLGQGPEFLTYFQNEAQLEKSRLLSDRFSAERPKGSFSTLEIQRTEQGDSAMYLCASSPDGSRETQYFGPGTRLLVL.

Comments on this clonotype: At one end the junction does not follow the germline gene, possibly because of a read error. The rearrangement links TRBV5-1 to TRBJ1-1; D unresolved. The CDR3 spans 14 residues. Germline CDR1 SGHRS, CDR2 YFSETQ. CDR3 nucleotide sequence: TGCGCCGGCAGCCCCCCGGCCCGGGACACTGAAGCTTTCTTT. This gives the protein CAGSPPARDTEAFF.

Only a few counts were recorded for this clonotype. The rearrangement uses TRBV7-9 and TRBJ1-1, with 9 bases aligning to TRBD1. Trimming took 7 bases from V and 1 from J; bases not matched to a gene: 4. This CDR3 is 14 amino acids long. CDR1 SEHNR and CDR2 FQNEAQ come from the germline V gene (reference sequence). The CDR3 DNA reads as TGTGCCAGCACCCCGACAGGGGGGAACACTGAAGCTTTCTTT. It encodes CASTPTGGNTEAFF. The whole variable domain, filled in from reference TRBV7-9 and TRBJ1-1, reads DTGVSQNPRHKITKRGQNVTFRCDPISEHNRLYWYRQTLGQGPEFLTYFQNEAQLEKSRLLSDRFSAERPKGSFSTLEIQRTEQGDSAMYLCASTPTGGNTEAFFGQGTRLTVV.

This clonotype was counted between two and nine times. This sequence joins TRBV10-3 and TRBJ1-2; perhaps TRBD1 as D (6 bases). The CDR3 runs 13 residues. Germline V gives CDR1 ENHRY, CDR2 SYGVKD. Trimming cost V 3 bases and J 4 bases, with 9 bases left between them. CDR3 protein: CAISDGGGYGYTF. For the CDR3, the DNA is TGTGCCATCAGTGATGGAGGGGGCTATGGCTACACCTTC.

The chain employs TRBV20-1 and TRBJ1-2, with a weak D call TRBD1 (5 bases). Per the germline V gene, CDR1 is DFQATT and CDR2 is SNEGSKA (reference sequence). CDR3 size: 14 residues. V lost 5 bases and J lost 2, with 15 bases in between. The CDR3 nucleotides read TGCAGTGCTTACGACCGGGACGGGAACTATGGCTACACCTTC. This codes for CSAYDRDGNYGYTF.

This chain uses TRBV5-1 with TRBJ1-5; D call uncertain. The germline CDR1 and CDR2 sequences are SGHRS and YFSETQ. The CDR3 consists of 15 residues. V was clipped by 0 bases and J by 4 bases, with 11 bases between them. CDR3 protein: CASSLGTNSNQPQHF. CDR3 sequence (DNA): TGCGCCAGCAGCTTGGGCACAAATAGTAATCAGCCCCAGCATTTT.

This clonotype was detected only a few times. The chain recombines TRBV7-9 with TRBJ2-2; 8 bases map to TRBD1. V shed 7 bases, J shed 5 bases, and the junction held 12 bases outside the gene matches. The CDR3 has 16 amino acids. Germline loops: CDR1 SEHNR, CDR2 FQNEAQ (reference sequence). CDR3 nucleotide sequence: TGTGCCAGCATAGAGCAGGGGGCTTTTCGAACCGGGGAGCTGTTTTTT. Its translation is CASIEQGAFRTGELFF.

This clonotype has just a few counts. This chain connects TRBV4-1 to TRBJ2-6; 8 bases map to TRBD1. Losses at the gene ends were 0 bases for V and 2 bases for J; bases not matched to a gene: 9. CDR3 length equals 19 residues. Germline-derived CDR1 and CDR2 are MGHRA and YSYEKL. The CDR3 DNA is TGCGCCAGCAGCCAAGATCCGGGACAGGTCCTTGCTGGGGCCAACGTCCTGACTTTC. As protein: CASSQDPGQVLAGANVLTF.

The rearrangement links TRBV9 to TRBJ1-5, with D tentatively TRBD1 (5 bases). Germline CDR1 and CDR2: SGDLS and YYNGEE. The CDR3 runs to 14 residues. V lost 3 bases, J lost 2 bases, and 9 bases lay in between. The CDR3 DNA reads TGTGCCAGCAGCGCTGACAGTCGCAATCAGCCCCAGCATTTT. Encoded protein: CASSADSRNQPQHF.

The chain joins TRBV4-2 to TRBJ2-7; 10 bases match TRBD2. The germline gives CDR1 LGHNA, CDR2 YNFKEQ. The CDR3 runs 16 residues. J lost 7 bases, V lost 3 bases, and 12 bases had no gene match. CDR3 sequence (DNA): TGTGCCAGCAGCCAGGCCTTAGCGGGAGGAACTGTTGAGCAGTACTTC. This sequence encodes CASSQALAGGTVEQYF.

This clonotype was picked up one time. The CDR3 protein is CSVQGLYTGELFF. The CDR3 DNA is TGCAGCGTGCAGGGTCTGTACACCGGGGAGCTGTTTTTT. The chain has TRBV29-1 and TRBJ2-2; D is possibly TRBD1 (5 bases). The CDR3 totals 13 residues. Germline CDR1 is SQVTM and CDR2 is ANQGSEA. V was shortened by 6 bases and J by 3 bases, with 11 bases between the two germline ends.

This sequence joins TRBV27 and TRBJ1-1, with 9 bases that match TRBD1. With V trimmed by 5 bases and J by 0 bases, 10 bases remained unmatched. CDR3 size: 17 residues. The germline gives CDR1 MNHEY, CDR2 SMNVEV (reference sequence). The CDR3 protein is CASSPETGGTMNTEAFF. The CDR3 coding sequence is TGTGCCAGCAGTCCCGAGACAGGGGGTACAATGAACACTGAAGCTTTCTTT.

The chain recombines TRBV20-1 with TRBJ2-7; 8 positions match TRBD1. V gave up 0 bases and J gave up 4 bases; unmatched junction bases: 8. The length of the CDR3 is 15 residues. Germline V gene data show CDR1 as DFQATT and CDR2 as SNEGSKA (reference sequence). CDR3 protein: CSARDPAGGSYEQYF. The CDR3 nucleotides read TGCAGTGCTAGAGATCCGGCAGGGGGCTCATACGAGCAGTACTTC.

Concerning this clonotype: A much larger clone is a single base away; this may be a read error. The chain couples TRBV5-1 to TRBJ2-3; 9 bases line up with TRBD2. Germline-derived CDR1 and CDR2 are SGHRS and YFSETQ. This CDR3 has 20 amino acids. In DNA form, the CDR3 reads TGCGCCAGCAGCTTGCCCCCGGGACTAGCCGCTGATTCTAGCACAGATGCGCAGTATTTT. Its translation is CASSLPPGLAADSSTDAQYF.

The chain recombines TRBV11-2 with TRBJ2-3; 9 nucleotides align to TRBD2. The CDR3 extends over 16 amino acids. The V segment lost 4 bases and the J segment 4 bases; nucleotides outside the gene matches: 9. CDR1 is SGHAT and CDR2 is FQNNGV in the germline V gene. The CDR3 DNA is TGTGCCAGCAGCTCACTAGAAGCGGGAGGCGCAGATACGCAGTATTTT. It yields the protein CASSSLEAGGADTQYF.